The 31 T cell receptor beta chains below come from one sample, sequenced in a study of graft-versus-host responses after intestinal transplantation (dated by TCRdb to about 2021). Library preparation was by the immunoSEQ multiplex PCR assay. TCRdb provides this immuneACCESS table in a form limited to in-frame rearrangements. Some clones are lacking; in checked studies, under half of them reflect an unresolved V gene, and why the rest are absent is not known. For this sample the table gives approximately 60,000 clones, of which around 90% were detected only once. The ten largest clones capture around 1.5% of the sample. The sample in question was PBMCs, obtained 26 days after transplant. Source of these receptors: a human patient who received an intestinal transplant, so some T cells may come from the graft donor.

This sequence joins TRBV4-1 and TRBJ2-3; tentative D call: TRBD1 (6 bases). The V and J ends lost 3 bases and 6 bases respectively, with 13 bases between them. Germline CDR1 reads MGHRA; CDR2 reads YSYEKL. The CDR3 is 14 amino acids. The CDR3 sequence is CASSHQGSADTQYF. The CDR3 nucleotides read TGCGCCAGCAGCCACCAGGGGAGTGCGGATACGCAGTATTTT.

CDR3 in amino acids: CASSIVAVSDTQYF. The CDR3 bases are TGTGCCAGTAGTATCGTCGCAGTATCAGATACGCAGTATTTT. V is TRBV19 and J is TRBJ2-3; D is ambiguous. V was shortened by 3 bases and J by 4 bases, with 11 bases between the two germline ends. The CDR3 length is 14 residues. Germline CDR1 reads LNHDA; CDR2 reads SQIVND (reference sequence).

The gene calls are TRBV6-1 and TRBJ1-1, with TRBD1 identical over 7 bases. Trimming took 0 bases from V and 1 from J; bases not matched to a gene: 8. Per germline, CDR1 MNHNS and CDR2 SASEGT. This CDR3 is 17 amino acids long. The CDR3 protein is CASSEALQSGGNTEAFF. CDR3 nucleotides: TGTGCCAGCAGTGAAGCGCTCCAATCAGGGGGGAACACTGAAGCTTTCTTT.

This sequence joins TRBV18 and TRBJ2-1, with a weak D call TRBD1 (6 bases). The CDR3 contains 17 residues. The V end lost 1 base, the J end lost 9 bases, and 22 bases lay between the germline ends. Germline V lookup: CDR1 KGHSH, CDR2 LQKENI. This CDR3 is CASSPLLSNQGPTEQFF. Written as DNA, the CDR3 is TGTGCCAGCTCACCACTTTTGTCGAATCAGGGGCCCACTGAGCAGTTCTTC.

The rearrangement links TRBV2 to TRBJ1-2; D is perhaps TRBD1 (6 bases). CDR1 SNHLY and CDR2 FYNNEI come from the germline V gene. The V end lost 10 bases, the J end lost 6 bases, and 15 bases lay between the germline ends. The CDR3 length is 12 residues. The CDR3 loop reads CATLPQGDGYTF. The CDR3 coding sequence is TGTGCCACCCTACCACAGGGTGATGGCTACACCTTC.

The rearrangement links TRBV6-5 to TRBJ2-7, with D perhaps TRBD1 (6 bases). The CDR3 totals 16 residues. V was trimmed by 1 base and J by 3 bases, leaving 16 bases between them. CDR1 and CDR2 (germline): MNHEY, SVGAGI. The CDR3 sequence: CASSYFLGARIYEQYF. CDR3 bases: TGTGCCAGCAGTTACTTTTTGGGGGCGCGAATCTACGAGCAGTACTTC.

The CDR3 DNA follows: TGTGCCAGCAGCAAAGGGACAGGTGAATATGAAAAACTGTTTTTT. Protein sequence: CASSKGTGEYEKLFF. The chain employs TRBV7-9 and TRBJ1-4; 8 bases are shared with TRBD1. Germline V gene lookup returns CDR1 SEHNR and CDR2 FQNEAQ (reference sequence). This CDR3 has 15 residues. Trimming removed 5 bases from V and 6 bases from J; junction bases left unmatched: 8.

The gene calls are TRBV27 and TRBJ2-1; TRBD1 agrees at 8 bases. The ends lost 6 bases at V and 3 bases at J; junction bases unmatched: 13. The CDR3 sequence is 17 residues long. Germline CDR1 MNHEY, CDR2 SMNVEV (reference sequence). CDR3 in DNA: TGTGCCAGCAGAAGTGGGGCAGGGGGCCAATACTACAATGAGCAGTTCTTC. Protein product: CASRSGAGGQYYNEQFF.

The rearrangement joins TRBV19 to TRBJ2-1, with TRBD2 as a possible D gene (6 bases). V was cut by 7 bases and J by 2 bases, with 15 bases left in between. This CDR3 has 15 residues. Germline CDR1 reads LNHDA; CDR2 reads SQIVND (reference sequence). CDR3 sequence (DNA): TGTGCCAGTAAGGTGGGGACTGTAGCCTACAATGAGCAGTTCTTC. Encoded protein: CASKVGTVAYNEQFF.

V gene TRBV7-8 combines with J gene TRBJ2-1; weak D call: TRBD1 (5 bases). The CDR3 is 17 amino acids. Germline V lookup: CDR1 SGHVS, CDR2 FQNEAQ. Trimming took 1 base from V and 6 from J, leaving 19 bases between them. CDR3 coding DNA: TGTGCCAGCAGCTTAGATTCACCAGGGTCACGCCGCAATGAGCAGTTCTTC. Translation gives CASSLDSPGSRRNEQFF.

This clone was seen a single time. The J gene is TRBJ1-1, the V gene TRBV7-8, with 7 bases lining up with TRBD1. Per the germline V gene, CDR1 is SGHVS and CDR2 is FQNEAQ. This CDR3 has 16 residues. Germline trimming cut 4 bases from V and 4 bases from J; bases unmatched to any gene: 12. CDR3 sequence: CASSSSTLQGFTEAFF. CDR3 bases: TGTGCCAGCAGCTCCAGCACGCTACAGGGGTTCACTGAAGCTTTCTTT.

This CDR3 is CASSQGDYQETQYF. DNA of the CDR3: TGCGCCAGCAGCCAAGGGGACTACCAAGAGACCCAGTACTTC. This chain uses TRBV4-1 with TRBJ2-5; TRBD2 might be the D (6 bases). Germline V gene sequence: CDR1 MGHRA, CDR2 YSYEKL. V was pared by 1 base and J by 0 bases, with 6 bases between. The CDR3 is 14 amino acids.

The rearrangement links TRBV2 to TRBJ1-4, with D possibly matching TRBD1 (6 bases). Germline CDR1 SNHLY, CDR2 FYNNEI. The CDR3 runs to 18 residues. V shed 2 bases and J shed 4 bases, with 20 bases lying between them. CDR3 sequence (DNA): TGTGCCAGCAGTGAAAGAGGGGGGCGGGGGGCCGTTAATGAAAAACTGTTTTTT. Translating gives CASSERGGRGAVNEKLFF.

The rearrangement links TRBV7-9 to TRBJ2-5; TRBD1 might be the D (5 bases). Germline CDR1 and CDR2: SEHNR and FQNEAQ (reference sequence). The CDR3 sequence is 12 residues long. V lost 1 base and J 7 bases, leaving 7 bases between the germline ends. CDR3 region: CASSLDRGTQYF. The CDR3 region has the DNA TGTGCCAGCAGCTTAGATAGGGGGACCCAGTACTTC.

This sequence joins TRBV5-4 and TRBJ2-3; possible D gene TRBD2, 6 bases. Germline loops: CDR1 SGHNT, CDR2 YYREEE (reference sequence). The CDR3 runs to 16 residues. The V end was cut by 2 bases, the J end by 0 bases, with 13 bases between. CDR3 sequence: CASSFGRDLSTDTQYF. The CDR3 region has the DNA TGTGCCAGCAGCTTCGGGCGGGATTTAAGCACAGATACGCAGTATTTT. Combining the CDR3 with reference TRBV5-4 and TRBJ2-3 gives the whole variable domain ETGVTQSPTHLIKTRGQQVTLRCSSQSGHNTVSWYQQALGQGPQFIFQYYREEENGRGNFPPRFSGLQFPNYSSELNVNALELDDSALYLCASSFGRDLSTDTQYFGPGTRLTVL.

The chain is built from TRBV27 and TRBJ2-7; 9 bases agree with TRBD1. The CDR3 contains 16 residues. The ends lost 2 bases at V and 3 bases at J; junction bases unmatched: 8. CDR1 is MNHEY and CDR2 is SMNVEV in the germline V gene (reference sequence). CDR3 protein: CASSLGDRVPNYEQYF. CDR3 bases: TGTGCCAGCAGTTTAGGGGACAGGGTTCCCAACTACGAGCAGTACTTC.

The gene calls are TRBV5-6 and TRBJ1-2; 7 positions agree with TRBD1. J was trimmed by 2 bases and V by 0 bases; bases with no gene match: 4. The CDR3 is made up of 15 amino acids. Per germline, CDR1 SGHDT and CDR2 YYEEEE. The CDR3 sequence: CASSLVQGVNYGYTF. The CDR3 nucleotides read TGTGCCAGCAGCTTGGTTCAGGGGGTGAACTATGGCTACACCTTC.

The chain is built from TRBV19 and TRBJ2-7, with 8 bases that match TRBD2. Trimming removed 5 bases from V and 3 bases from J; junction bases left unmatched: 9. From germline, CDR1 is LNHDA and CDR2 SQIVND (reference sequence). The CDR3 sequence is 15 residues long. The DNA of the CDR3 is TGTGCCAGTAGTGCCGGACTAGCTCCGAACTACGAGCAGTACTTC. It specifies CASSAGLAPNYEQYF.

This chain uses TRBV9 with TRBJ1-3, with 7 positions matching TRBD1. The V gene's germline CDR1 is SGDLS and CDR2 YYNGEE. This CDR3 has 14 residues. V shed 3 bases and J 2 bases; nucleotides not matched to a gene: 2. The CDR3 sequence: CASSGTGAGNTIYF. The CDR3 coding sequence is TGTGCCAGCAGCGGAACAGGGGCTGGAAACACCATATATTTT.

V is TRBV5-4 and J is TRBJ1-3; 8 bases line up with TRBD1. V lost 4 bases and J lost 0; bases outside the gene matches: 15. The germline gives CDR1 SGHNT, CDR2 YYREEE (reference sequence). The CDR3 is 19 residues long. CDR3 in amino acids: CASSGPGTGPLGSGNTIYF. In DNA form, the CDR3 reads TGTGCCAGCAGCGGTCCCGGGACAGGCCCCCTCGGCTCTGGAAACACCATATATTTT.

The chain couples TRBV28 to TRBJ2-7; TRBD1 matches 9 bases. J was trimmed by 7 bases and V by 4 bases; bases with no gene match: 8. The CDR3 sequence is 14 residues long. Germline CDR1 and CDR2: MDHEN and SYDVKM. The CDR3: CASSSRDRVGEQYF. The CDR3 coding sequence is TGTGCCAGCAGTTCCCGGGACAGGGTGGGTGAGCAGTACTTC.

The CDR3: CASSRDSSSSYEQYF. Here the CDR3 DNA reads TGTGCCAGCAGTCGCGACAGCTCGAGCTCCTACGAGCAGTACTTC. The J gene is TRBJ2-7, the V gene TRBV28; D is possibly TRBD1 (5 bases). The CDR3 has 15 amino acids. The V end was cut by 5 bases, the J end by 0 bases, with 14 bases between. Looked up from germline, CDR1 is MDHEN and CDR2 is SYDVKM. Supplemented by reference TRBV28 and TRBJ2-7, the full variable domain reads DVKVTQSSRYLVKRTGEKVFLECVQDMDHENMFWYRQDPGLGLRLIYFSYDVKMKEKGDIPEGYSVSREKKERFSLILESASTNQTSMYLCASSRDSSSSYEQYFGPGTRLTVT.

V usage is TRBV2 and J usage is TRBJ1-5, with D unresolved. V lost 8 bases and J lost 4, with 9 bases in between. The CDR3 contains 12 residues. Germline V gene data show CDR1 as SNHLY and CDR2 as FYNNEI. In nucleotides, the CDR3 is TGTGCCAGCCGAAGAACTAATCAGCCCCAGCATTTT. It specifies CASRRTNQPQHF.

The J gene is TRBJ2-7, the V gene TRBV6-1; 9 bases are a match to TRBD2. In germline, CDR1 is MNHNS, CDR2 SASEGT. This CDR3 is built from 14 residues. Trimming removed 0 bases from V and 3 bases from J; junction bases left unmatched: 0. Here the CDR3 reads CASSEASGSYEQYF. The CDR3 nucleotides read TGTGCCAGCAGTGAAGCTAGCGGGAGCTACGAGCAGTACTTC.

The chain couples TRBV4-3 to TRBJ2-1, with 14 bases matching TRBD2. With V trimmed by 4 bases and J by 7 bases, 6 bases remained unmatched. This CDR3 is built from 16 residues. Germline values: CDR1 LGHNA, CDR2 YSLEER. The CDR3 DNA sequence: TGCGCCAGCAGCCCGACTAGCGGGGGGGCCCGGAATGAGCAGTTCTTC. It is translated as CASSPTSGGARNEQFF.

V is TRBV7-2 and J is TRBJ1-2, with 7 bases lining up with TRBD1. The trim removed 5 bases at V and 4 bases at J, leaving 7 bases unmatched. This CDR3 spans 14 amino acids. The germline V gene encodes CDR1 SGHTA and CDR2 FQGNSA. The DNA of the CDR3 is TGTGCCAGCAGCCGCCCAGGGGGTAGCTATGGCTACACCTTC. Translated: CASSRPGGSYGYTF.

The V gene is TRBV5-1, the J gene TRBJ2-7; 12 nucleotides match TRBD1. This CDR3 spans 16 amino acids. Germline CDR1 SGHRS, CDR2 YFSETQ. Unmatched junction bases numbered 8, after V lost 0 bases and J lost 7 bases. The CDR3 sequence: CASSLARDRGLKEQYF. The CDR3 DNA follows: TGCGCCAGCAGCTTGGCCCGGGACAGGGGGCTGAAGGAGCAGTACTTC.

The V call is TRBV11-2, the J call TRBJ1-1, with D tentatively TRBD1 (6 bases). With 1 base removed from V and 0 bases from J, the gap between germline ends came to 21 bases. The CDR3 consists of 19 residues. Germline CDR1 is SGHAT and CDR2 is FQNNGV. CDR3: CASSLVSGDDYKLNTEAFF. CDR3 coding DNA: TGTGCCAGCAGCTTAGTGTCAGGGGACGATTACAAACTGAACACTGAAGCTTTCTTT. The full variable domain, completed using reference TRBV11-2 and TRBJ1-1, is EAGVAQSPRYKIIEKRQSVAFWCNPISGHATLYWYQQILGQGPKLLIQFQNNGVVDDSQLPKDRFSAERLKGVDSTLKIQPAKLEDSAVYLCASSLVSGDDYKLNTEAFFGQGTRLTVV.

This clone has a single count. The chain combines TRBV11-2 with TRBJ1-6; D unclear. V lost 0 bases and J 6 bases, leaving 21 bases between the germline ends. CDR1 is SGHAT, CDR2 FQNNGV, per germline. The CDR3 loop spans 19 amino acids. The CDR3 nucleotides are TGTGCCAGCAGCTTAGATCTACCCGGTGCGGGAGGTCGTAATTCACCCCTCCACTTT. This encodes CASSLDLPGAGGRNSPLHF.

This rearrangement joins TRBV4-2 to TRBJ1-1, with D unresolved. Germline-derived CDR1 and CDR2 are LGHNA and YNFKEQ. The CDR3 covers 14 residues. Trimming shortened V by 1 base and J by 1 base, and 7 bases separated the two germline ends. The CDR3 region has the DNA TGTGCCAGCAGCCAAGTCCCCGGGAACACTGAAGCTTTCTTT. Amino acids: CASSQVPGNTEAFF.

This rearrangement joins TRBV28 to TRBJ2-7; 9 bases fit TRBD1. Germline assignment: CDR1 MDHEN and CDR2 SYDVKM. The CDR3 totals 14 residues. Unmatched junction bases numbered 4, after V lost 5 bases and J lost 2 bases. DNA for the CDR3: TGTGCCAGCAGTACAGGGGGCGGCCCCTACGAGCAGTACGTC. The encoded protein is CASSTGGGPYEQYV.